A selection of T cell receptor beta chains follows, all from one sample in a study of T cells in Graves' hyperthyroidism and ophthalmopathy. TCRdb processed the multiplex PCR reads anew with MiXCR; each CDR3 protein has one entry. The repertoire holds about 840,000 distinct CDR3 sequences, with roughly 37% as singletons. Input material: blood. The receptors originated from a man aged 18 to 35 with Graves' hyperthyroidism. CDR3s include the opening cysteine and the closing phenylalanine or tryptophan. A D gene is named only where the DNA matches it firmly. The size entry is marked missing in some rows and otherwise reads once, few, many or a size class.

DNA | CDR3 | V | size | J | D | length
TGTGCCAGCAGCAGGGACAACCCCGGGGAGCTGCTTTTT | CASSRDNPGELLF | TRBV7-6 | NA | TRBJ2-2 | NA | 13
TGCGCCAGCAGCCAGGCGGCTGACAGGTCGAACACTGAAGCTTTCTTT | CASSQAADRSNTEAFF | TRBV4-1 | NA | TRBJ1-1 | NA | 16
TGTGCCGGCAGCAGTAGGACAGTTGAAGCTTTCTTT | CAGSSRTVEAFF | TRBV11-2 | NA | TRBJ1-1 | NA | 12
TGCGCCAGCAGCCTCTTCGGGACTAGCGGGAGGGCTAGGCCCTACGAGCAGTACTTC | CASSLFGTSGRARPYEQYF | TRBV5-1 | NA | TRBJ2-7 | TRBD2 | 19
TGCAGTGCTAGGGAGGGGTACACCGGGGAGCTGTACTTC | CSAREGYTGELYF | TRBV20-1 | NA | TRBJ2-7 | NA | 13
TGTGCCAGTCAGCTTACACAGGTGAACACTGAAGCTTTCTTT | CASQLTQVNTEAFF | TRBV7-9 | few | TRBJ1-1 | NA | 14
TGTGCCAGTATGAGCCCTTACTATGGCTACACCTTC | CASMSPYYGYTF | TRBV19 | few | TRBJ1-2 | NA | 12
TGCAGTGCGCCCGGGCGGGAAAAACTGTTTTTT | CSAPGREKLFF | TRBV20-1 | once | TRBJ1-4 | NA | 11
TGTGCCAGCAGTGGGGGGCCCACCTACGAGCAGTACTTC | CASSGGPTYEQYF | TRBV12-3/TRBV12-4 | NA | TRBJ2-7 | NA | 13
TGTGCCAGCAGCTGGGACGACGCTGAAGCTTTCTTT | CASSWDDAEAFF | TRBV7-9 | NA | TRBJ1-1 | NA | 12
TGTGCCAGCAGCTCCCTTTTACGAGCGGGAGAAGACACCGGGGAGCTGTTTTTT | CASSSLLRAGEDTGELFF | TRBV7-7 | NA | TRBJ2-2 | TRBD2 | 18
TGTGCCAGCAGTTACGGGGACATCTACGAGCAGTACTTC | CASSYGDIYEQYF | TRBV12-3/TRBV12-4 | many | TRBJ2-7 | NA | 13
TGTGCCAGCAGGCCAGGGACCATGAACACTGAAGCTTTCTTT | CASRPGTMNTEAFF | TRBV7-8 | many | TRBJ1-1 | NA | 14
TGCAGCAGTACGGGACGCGACTATGGCTACACCTTC | CSSTGRDYGYTF | TRBV29-1 | NA | TRBJ1-2 | NA | 12
TGTGCCACAACGACCGGAGGGAACGAGCAGTACTTC | CATTTGGNEQYF | TRBV10-3 | many | TRBJ2-7 | NA | 12
TGCGCCAGCAGCCAAGGACTAGCGCGCGAGCAGTACTTC | CASSQGLAREQYF | TRBV4-1 | NA | TRBJ2-7 | TRBD2 | 13
TGCAGTGCTAGTAGCGGGAACACCGGGGAGCTGTTTTTT | CSASSGNTGELFF | TRBV20-1 | few | TRBJ2-2 | NA | 13
TGCGCCAGCAGCTACAGCAACTCTGGGGCCAACGTCCTGACTTTC | CASSYSNSGANVLTF | TRBV5-1 | many | TRBJ2-6 | NA | 15
TGTGCCAGCAGCTTAGCGCCGGCAGGGGTTGGTCAGCCCCAGCATTTT | CASSLAPAGVGQPQHF | TRBV7-2 | many | TRBJ1-5 | NA | 16
TGCAGCGTTTACCGATTGACAGGGGGTGGAGGTACTGAAGCTTTCTTT | CSVYRLTGGGGTEAFF | TRBV29-1 | NA | TRBJ1-1 | TRBD1 | 16
TGCGCCAGCAGCCAAGATCACGGGGGGCCCGAGCAGTACTTC | CASSQDHGGPEQYF | TRBV4-3 | many | TRBJ2-7 | NA | 14
TGTGCCAGCAGTGAAAAATCATGGACAGGGGCCTTTAGGGTCGGGGCCAACGTCCTGACTTTC | CASSEKSWTGAFRVGANVLTF | TRBV25-1 | NA | TRBJ2-6 | TRBD1 | 21
TGTGCCAGTAGCCGGACAGGGGGACTGACTGAAGCTTTCTTT | CASSRTGGLTEAFF | TRBV19 | few | TRBJ1-1 | TRBD1 | 14